This T cell receptor beta chain comes out of a study of blood T cell repertoires in COVID-19. Study-wide context: There were acute and convalescent COVID-19 samples, and they came from the United States, Italy and Spain. The cDNA or gDNA used as material had been derived from T cells, B-cell-depleted T cells, or PBMCs.

The CDR3 extends over 14 amino acids. Germline V gene sequence: CDR1 GTSNPN, CDR2 SVGIG (reference sequence). The V segment lost 4 bases and the J segment 1 base; nucleotides outside the gene matches: 6. In the source study's methods: Estimation of nucleated cell counts relied on the amplification of reference gene primers. Generated by immunoSEQ multiplex PCR, the TCRdb table keeps only in-frame clones and is missing some. Clone size and the V and J calls come from that table; the DNA yielded D and trimming. The top ten hold about 10% of the sample, which has roughly 29,000 clones, 84% seen once. The receptor's source is a man aged 80 or over with active COVID-19. Sequencing was carried out using peripheral blood. The V and J genes are TRBV30 and TRBJ2-5; 7 bases match TRBD2. CDR3 nucleotides: TGTGCCTGGAATATCGGGGGGTTCCAAGAGACCCAGTACTTC. Its protein product is CAWNIGGFQETQYF.